This T cell receptor beta chain came from a study of blood T cell repertoires in COVID-19. This CDR3 spans 13 amino acids. CDR1 and CDR2 from the germline V gene are SQVTM and ANQGSEA. V lost 6 bases and J lost 3, with 12 bases in between. Original handling: Nucleated cell number was recorded as an estimate derived from reference gene primer amplification. TCRdb's copy holds only in-frame clones and misses some; the assay was immunoSEQ multiplex PCR. Clone size and the V and J calls come from that table; the DNA yielded D and trimming. The sample lists 150,000 to 200,000 clones, 85% to 95% occurring once. Turning to this clone: Distinct nucleotide sequences in the sample also encode this CDR3.

The sequence came from a woman aged 55-69 years with COVID-19, enrolled during active disease. The material sequenced was peripheral blood. The chain couples TRBV29-1 to TRBJ1-5, with a weak D call TRBD1 (6 bases). CDR3: CSVTSGVNQPQHF. The CDR3 coding sequence is TGCAGCGTGACTTCAGGGGTCAATCAGCCCCAGCATTTT.